This TCR beta chain was observed in a study of cytomegalovirus exposure and HLA in healthy donors. 60 Vbeta and 13 Jbeta primers were used in PCR. Here immunoSEQ multiplex PCR was the method, and the copy in TCRdb shows in-frame clones only, minus some. The table has more than 85,000 clones, 75% to 85% seen once; the top ten hold 4.1%. This TCR came from a female donor in good health and CMV-seropositive. Material: PBMCs.

The CDR3 protein is CAHGQNGETQYF. CDR3 in DNA: TGTGCTCATGGACAGAATGGGGAGACCCAGTACTTC. The chain is built from TRBV30 and TRBJ2-5, with D possibly matching TRBD1 (6 bases). This CDR3 spans 12 amino acids. CDR1 and CDR2 from the germline V gene are GTSNPN and SVGIG (reference sequence).